This TCR beta chain was found in a study of blood T cell repertoires in COVID-19. Overall study: T cells, B-cell-depleted T cells, or PBMCs provided the cDNA or gDNA that served as material.

Authors' methods: Reference gene primers were amplified, and this amplification served to estimate nucleated cell counts. TCRdb's copy holds only in-frame clones and misses some; the assay was immunoSEQ multiplex PCR. The DNA gave D and trimming, while V, J and clone size come from that table. The sample lists hundreds of thousands of clones, 70% to 90% seen once, with around 0.91% in the top ten. This CDR3 has 17 amino acids. In germline, CDR1 is KGHSH, CDR2 LQKENI. V gave up 0 bases and J gave up 0 bases; unmatched junction bases: 4. This TCR came from a woman aged 40 to 50 who had recovered from COVID-19. The chain joins TRBV18 to TRBJ1-5; 8 nucleotides align to TRBD1. Sequencing used peripheral blood. In DNA, the CDR3 is TGTGCCAGCTCACCACCCCTCACAGGGGGTAGCAATCAGCCCCAGCATTTT. Translating it yields CASSPPLTGGSNQPQHF.